The 25 T cell receptor beta chains listed next were all sequenced from one sample in a study of T cells in localized non-small cell lung cancer. Sequencing was performed with immunoSEQ multiplex PCR; in TCRdb, only in-frame clones are kept and a portion is missing. Among about 33,000 clones, roughly 90% were seen once, and the ten largest hold about 3.9%. The source material was peripheral blood, sampled before any cancer treatment. Receptors originate from a man aged 35 to 69 with stage I lung adenocarcinoma.

The J gene is TRBJ2-3, the V gene TRBV6-1, with D unclear. This CDR3 has 15 residues. Germline V gives CDR1 MNHNS, CDR2 SASEGT. V was cut by 1 base and J by 2 bases, with 10 bases left in between. CDR3 DNA sequence: TGTGCCAGCAGTGAAGACTACCGTTACACAGATACGCAGTATTTT. It specifies CASSEDYRYTDTQYF.

The chain couples TRBV5-1 to TRBJ1-1, with TRBD1 identical over 9 bases. The CDR3 runs 18 residues. The germline gives CDR1 SGHRS, CDR2 YFSETQ. The ends lost 5 bases at V and 1 base at J; junction bases unmatched: 15. Here the CDR3 reads CASRSTGQGLGQNTEAFF. The CDR3 region has the DNA TGCGCCAGCAGGTCGACCGGACAGGGGTTGGGGCAGAACACTGAAGCTTTCTTT.

V gene TRBV5-1 combines with J gene TRBJ2-3; TRBD2 matches at 9 bases. CDR1 and CDR2 from the germline V gene are SGHRS and YFSETQ. This CDR3 has 17 residues. V shed 4 bases, J shed 2 bases, and the junction held 11 bases outside the gene matches. This chain's CDR3 is CASSSAHRLAVTDTQYF. CDR3 DNA: TGCGCCAGCAGCAGTGCCCATCGACTAGCGGTCACAGATACGCAGTATTTT.

This clone was seen more than once but under ten times. The chain links TRBV19 to TRBJ2-7, with 7 bases fitting TRBD1. The CDR3 is made up of 15 amino acids. The J segment lost 4 bases and the V segment lost 6 bases, leaving 12 bases of the junction unmatched. Germline CDR1 reads LNHDA; CDR2 reads SQIVND (reference sequence). Here the CDR3 reads CASSLTGEGFYEQYF. The DNA for the CDR3 is TGTGCCAGTAGCCTTACAGGGGAAGGGTTTTACGAGCAGTACTTC.

V is TRBV7-2 and J is TRBJ2-3; TRBD1 is a possible D gene (6 bases). The germline CDR1 and CDR2 sequences are SGHTA and FQGNSA. This CDR3 contains 15 residues. V was clipped by 4 bases and J by 2 bases, with 13 bases between them. Here the CDR3 reads CASSYRDKDTDTQYF. In DNA, the CDR3 is TGTGCCAGCAGCTACCGGGACAAAGACACAGATACGCAGTATTTT.

The chain couples TRBV5-1 to TRBJ1-6, with D tentatively TRBD1 (5 bases). This CDR3 is 14 amino acids long. Looked up from germline, CDR1 is SGHRS and CDR2 is YFSETQ. V was clipped by 0 bases and J by 7 bases, with 8 bases between them. The CDR3 DNA sequence: TGCGCCAGCAGCTTGGCCAGGGCGAATTCACCCCTCCACTTT. This gives the protein CASSLARANSPLHF.

The rearrangement uses TRBV19 and TRBJ2-7; no firm D call. V lost 3 bases, J lost 2 bases, and 11 bases lay in between. There are 14 residues in the CDR3. CDR1 is LNHDA and CDR2 is SQIVND in the germline V gene (reference sequence). The CDR3: CASSIAYDTYEQYF. The CDR3 nucleotides read TGTGCCAGTAGTATCGCGTATGACACCTACGAGCAGTACTTC. The whole variable domain, remainder taken from reference TRBV19 and TRBJ2-7, is DGGITQSPKYLFRKEGQNVTLSCEQNLNHDAMYWYRQDPGQGLRLIYYSQIVNDFQKGDIAEGYSVSREKKESFPLTVTSAQKNPTAFYLCASSIAYDTYEQYFGPGTRLTVT.

The rearrangement joins TRBV14 to TRBJ1-6; D perhaps matches TRBD1 (6 bases). CDR1 is SGHDN, CDR2 FVKESK, per germline. Trimming took 4 bases from V and 1 from J, leaving 11 bases between them. The CDR3 sequence is 16 residues long. CDR3 DNA: TGTGCCAGCAGCCCAGACAGGAGGTCCTATAATTCACCCCTCCACTTT. Translation gives CASSPDRRSYNSPLHF.

The chain couples TRBV29-1 to TRBJ2-7; a weak D match, TRBD1 (6 bases). V lost 4 bases and J lost 5, with 18 bases in between. Germline assignment: CDR1 SQVTM and CDR2 ANQGSEA. This CDR3 has 14 residues. CDR3 residues: CSVGLAQGNDEQYF. The CDR3 DNA sequence: TGCAGCGTTGGATTGGCACAGGGTAACGACGAGCAGTACTTC.

V and J are TRBV10-1 and TRBJ1-1; 10 nucleotides match TRBD1. The CDR3 covers 13 residues. CDR1 is WNHNN and CDR2 is SYGVQD in the germline V gene (reference sequence). The V and J ends lost 11 bases and 11 bases, in that order; junction bases with no gene match: 14. The CDR3 bases are TGCGCCGGGTTTAAGGACAGGGGGTTAACGGCTTTCTTT. Translating it yields CAGFKDRGLTAFF.

The chain carries TRBV11-3 and TRBJ2-3; the D is unclear. In germline, CDR1 is SGHNT, CDR2 YENEEA. V was shortened by 0 bases and J by 4 bases, with 5 bases between the two germline ends. CDR3 length: 13 residues. The CDR3 region has the DNA TGTGCCAGCAGCTTAGATGCGGCAGATACGCAGTATTTT. Its protein product is CASSLDAADTQYF.

In this sample, this clone turned up once. The gene calls are TRBV30 and TRBJ1-1; TRBD1 is a possible D gene (6 bases). V lost 1 base and J 9 bases, leaving 18 bases between the germline ends. Germline values: CDR1 GTSNPN, CDR2 SVGIG (reference sequence). The CDR3 is made up of 14 amino acids. This chain's CDR3 is CAWSGNRVSDQAFF. The DNA of the CDR3 is TGTGCCTGGAGTGGAAACAGGGTTTCGGACCAAGCTTTCTTT.

J is TRBJ2-7 and V is TRBV5-5, with D perhaps matching TRBD2 (6 bases). Germline V gene sequence: CDR1 SGHKS, CDR2 YYEKEE (reference sequence). The ends were cut back, 2 bases at V and 3 bases at J, with 9 bases in the middle. The CDR3 extends over 13 amino acids. CDR3 amino acids: CASSLRGLYEQYF. The CDR3 DNA is TGTGCCAGCAGCTTAAGGGGACTCTACGAGCAGTACTTC.

CDR3 sequence reads: CARSTPTSGDEQFF. The CDR3 nucleotides are TGTGCCAGAAGCACCCCGACTAGCGGGGATGAGCAGTTCTTC. This chain joins TRBV5-3 and TRBJ2-1; 11 bases are shared with TRBD2. TRBV5-3 belongs to the ORF category, with a function that is uncertain. V was pared by 4 bases and J by 8 bases, with 5 bases of the junction left unmatched. There are 14 residues in the CDR3.

V and J are TRBV2 and TRBJ2-1, with D possibly matching TRBD1 (5 bases). V shed 1 base and J shed 7 bases, with 14 bases lying between them. CDR3 length equals 15 residues. Germline lookup yields CDR1 SNHLY and CDR2 FYNNEI. The CDR3 region has the DNA TGTGCCAGCAGTGAAGGACAGCTCGTTGGAAATGAGCAGTTCTTC. The encoded protein is CASSEGQLVGNEQFF.

The V and J genes are TRBV7-8 and TRBJ2-3; possibly TRBD1 or TRBD2 for D (5 bases each). This CDR3 is 13 amino acids long. The V end lost 4 bases, the J end lost 6 bases, and 11 bases lay between the germline ends. Germline values: CDR1 SGHVS, CDR2 FQNEAQ. The CDR3 spells CASSYGTMDTQYF. The CDR3 DNA reads TGTGCCAGCAGCTACGGGACGATGGATACGCAGTATTTT.

The chain employs TRBV27 and TRBJ2-5; TRBD1 or TRBD2 may be the D gene (5 bases each). Germline CDR1 and CDR2: MNHEY and SMNVEV (reference sequence). Trimming pared 6 bases from V and 2 bases from J, leaving 13 bases between. The CDR3 length is 14 residues. The CDR3 protein is CASSSLGVQETQYF. The CDR3 bases are TGTGCCAGCAGCTCCCTGGGGGTACAAGAGACCCAGTACTTC.

DNA for the CDR3: TGTGCCAGCAGTAGGTTCAGCTATGGCTACACCTTC. It specifies CASSRFSYGYTF. The chain has TRBV6-5 and TRBJ1-2; D is unresolved. V shed 5 bases and J shed 4 bases, with 8 bases lying between them. This CDR3 region has 12 residues. Germline assignment: CDR1 MNHEY and CDR2 SVGAGI.

J is TRBJ1-1 and V is TRBV5-6; D ambiguous. Per germline, CDR1 SGHDT and CDR2 YYEEEE. The CDR3 length is 12 residues. The V end was cut by 2 bases, the J end by 2 bases, with 4 bases between. The CDR3 sequence is CASSFHNTEAFF. CDR3 bases: TGTGCCAGCAGCTTCCACAACACTGAAGCTTTCTTT.

The chain carries TRBV7-6 and TRBJ2-5; D is ambiguous. Deletions cut 5 bases from V and 4 bases from J, with 11 bases between. The CDR3 has 13 amino acids. Per germline, CDR1 SGHVS and CDR2 FNYEAQ. The CDR3 spells CASSRPYIETQYF. DNA for the CDR3: TGTGCCAGCAGCCGCCCGTATATAGAGACCCAGTACTTC. The whole variable domain, filled in from reference TRBV7-6 and TRBJ2-5, reads GAGVSQSPRYKVTKRGQDVALRCDPISGHVSLYWYRQALGQGPEFLTYFNYEAQQDKSGLPNDRFSAERPEGSISTLTIQRTEQRDSAMYRCASSRPYIETQYFGPGTRLLVL.

This clone has a single count. The CDR3 loop is CASSLRQRVEGETQYF. The CDR3 region has the DNA TGTGCCAGCAGCTTAAGGCAGCGGGTCGAGGGAGAGACCCAGTACTTC. The V gene is TRBV7-9, the J gene TRBJ2-5; TRBD2 might be the D (6 bases). The length of the CDR3 is 16 residues. Germline loops: CDR1 SEHNR, CDR2 FQNEAQ (reference sequence). Trimming took off 2 bases at V and 4 bases at J, with 17 bases between the two ends.

The chain employs TRBV5-6 and TRBJ1-1; D call uncertain. The CDR3 consists of 13 residues. Trimming shortened V by 4 bases and J by 4 bases, and 11 bases separated the two germline ends. Germline CDR1 reads SGHDT; CDR2 reads YYEEEE. CDR3 in amino acids: CASSHSGFTEAFF. Written as DNA, the CDR3 is TGTGCCAGCAGCCACAGTGGTTTCACTGAAGCTTTCTTT.

The chain links TRBV15 to TRBJ2-2, with a weak D call TRBD2 (5 bases). The CDR3 runs to 13 residues. V shed 8 bases and J shed 6 bases, with 13 bases lying between them. Germline assignment: CDR1 LNHNV and CDR2 YYDKDF (reference sequence). In DNA, the CDR3 is TGTGCCACCTCTGAGGGAAAGCCCGGGGAGCTGTTTTTT. Its translation: CATSEGKPGELFF. Full variable domain (rest looked up from reference TRBV15 and TRBJ2-2): DAMVIQNPRYQVTQFGKPVTLSCSQTLNHNVMYWYQQKSSQAPKLLFHYYDKDFNNEADTPDNFQSRRPNTSFCFLDIRSPGLGDTAMYLCATSEGKPGELFFGEGSRLTVL.

The chain joins TRBV9 to TRBJ1-2, with D perhaps TRBD1 (5 bases). The CDR3 runs to 14 residues. V dropped 4 bases and J dropped 3 bases, with 13 bases sitting between them. Germline V gene sequence: CDR1 SGDLS, CDR2 YYNGEE. The CDR3 here is CASSPGDGDYGYTF. CDR3 sequence (DNA): TGTGCCAGCAGCCCGGGGGACGGCGACTATGGCTACACCTTC.

The chain employs TRBV19 and TRBJ1-3; D is undetermined. Germline V lookup: CDR1 LNHDA, CDR2 SQIVND (reference sequence). The length of the CDR3 is 16 residues. Trimming stripped 5 bases from V and 3 bases from J, with 17 bases between. The CDR3 nucleotides read TGTGCCAGTAGTTGGTTCGGGGATCAATTTGGAAACACCATATATTTT. Its translation is CASSWFGDQFGNTIYF.